These T cell receptor beta chains were read from a single sample in a study of blood T cell repertoires in COVID-19. Libraries were prepared by immunoSEQ multiplex PCR; TCRdb keeps only in-frame clonotypes and omits some of them. The sample contains 250,000 to 300,000 clones, roughly 85% of which appear only once. The specimen was peripheral blood. The receptors were gathered from a woman aged 65 to 85 with acute or convalescent COVID-19. CDR3s include the opening cysteine and the closing phenylalanine or tryptophan. D genes are given only for firm matches. Rows give clone size only sometimes, using once, few, many, or a class for an expanded clone.

v_call: TRBV19
d_call: TRBD1
j_call: TRBJ2-7
clone_size: -
cdr3_aa: CASSTTGSYEQYF
cdr3_nt: TGTGCCAGTAGCACGACAGGGAGCTACGAGCAGTACTTC

v_call: TRBV11-2
d_call: -
j_call: TRBJ1-1
clone_size: -
cdr3_aa: CASSRDRPLAEAFF
cdr3_nt: TGTGCCAGCAGCCGCGACAGGCCGCTCGCTGAAGCTTTCTTT

v_call: TRBV5-1
d_call: TRBD1
j_call: TRBJ1-1
clone_size: -
cdr3_aa: CASSLSDRGNTEAFF
cdr3_nt: TGCGCCAGCAGCTTGAGCGACAGGGGGAACACTGAAGCTTTCTTT

v_call: TRBV29-1
d_call: -
j_call: TRBJ2-4
clone_size: -
cdr3_aa: CSVATRSGSKNIQYF
cdr3_nt: TGCAGCGTGGCGACCAGGTCGGGGTCCAAAAACATTCAGTACTTC

v_call: TRBV3-1/TRBV3-2
d_call: TRBD2
j_call: TRBJ2-7
clone_size: -
cdr3_aa: CASSQGPRGGKEQYF
cdr3_nt: TGTGCCAGCAGCCAAGGACCTCGGGGGGGGAAGGAGCAGTACTTC

v_call: TRBV18
d_call: -
j_call: TRBJ1-2
clone_size: -
cdr3_aa: CASSPPGSPETTF
cdr3_nt: TGTGCCAGCTCACCACCGGGCAGCCCGGAAACCACCTTC

v_call: TRBV25-1
d_call: TRBD1
j_call: TRBJ1-5
clone_size: few
cdr3_aa: CASSQTGSNQPQHF
cdr3_nt: TGTGCCAGCAGTCAGACAGGGAGCAATCAGCCCCAGCATTTT

v_call: TRBV5-5
d_call: -
j_call: TRBJ1-2
clone_size: -
cdr3_aa: CASSLETPFYGYTF
cdr3_nt: TGTGCCAGCAGCTTGGAGACACCCTTCTATGGCTACACCTTC

v_call: TRBV2
d_call: TRBD1
j_call: TRBJ1-1
clone_size: once
cdr3_aa: CASGGQGKAANTEAFF
cdr3_nt: TGTGCCAGCGGAGGACAGGGAAAAGCTGCCAACACTGAAGCTTTCTTT

v_call: TRBV18
d_call: -
j_call: TRBJ2-2
clone_size: -
cdr3_aa: CASSPPTGTKDTGELFF
cdr3_nt: TGTGCCAGCTCACCACCCACCGGGACAAAGGACACCGGGGAGCTGTTTTTT

v_call: TRBV19
d_call: -
j_call: TRBJ1-5
clone_size: -
cdr3_aa: CASSIGQTGNQPQHF
cdr3_nt: TGTGCCAGTAGTATAGGACAAACGGGCAATCAGCCCCAGCATTTT

v_call: TRBV4-1
d_call: -
j_call: TRBJ2-6
clone_size: -
cdr3_aa: CASSQVPGSGANVLTF
cdr3_nt: TGCGCCAGCAGCCAAGTGCCGGGCTCTGGGGCCAACGTCCTGACTTTC

v_call: TRBV5-1
d_call: -
j_call: TRBJ1-6
clone_size: -
cdr3_aa: CASSLGEARSPLHF
cdr3_nt: TGCGCCAGCAGCTTGGGGGAGGCGAGGTCACCCCTCCACTTT

v_call: TRBV4-2
d_call: -
j_call: TRBJ1-5
clone_size: -
cdr3_aa: CASSQDAGNSNQPQHF
cdr3_nt: TGTGCCAGCAGCCAAGACGCAGGTAATAGCAATCAGCCCCAGCATTTT

v_call: TRBV28
d_call: TRBD1
j_call: TRBJ1-2
clone_size: once
cdr3_aa: CASSFDRGDGYTF
cdr3_nt: TGTGCCAGCAGCTTCGACAGGGGGGATGGCTACACCTTC

v_call: TRBV6-1
d_call: TRBD1
j_call: TRBJ2-7
clone_size: -
cdr3_aa: CASRDSSYEQYF
cdr3_nt: TGTGCCAGCCGGGACAGCTCCTACGAGCAGTACTTC

v_call: TRBV5-5
d_call: TRBD1
j_call: TRBJ1-1
clone_size: -
cdr3_aa: CASRELMDRRTMAFF
cdr3_nt: TGTGCCAGCAGGGAACTCATGGACAGGAGGACTATGGCTTTCTTT

v_call: TRBV2
d_call: TRBD2
j_call: TRBJ2-2
clone_size: -
cdr3_aa: CASSGSGGSWAGELFF
cdr3_nt: TGTGCCAGCAGTGGAAGCGGGGGGAGTTGGGCCGGGGAGCTGTTTTTT

v_call: TRBV6-5
d_call: -
j_call: TRBJ1-1
clone_size: -
cdr3_aa: CASSSPAGTQRTEAFF
cdr3_nt: TGTGCCAGCAGTTCCCCCGCTGGGACACAGCGCACTGAAGCTTTCTTT

v_call: TRBV2
d_call: TRBD2
j_call: TRBJ2-1
clone_size: -
cdr3_aa: CASSSGGAYNEQFF
cdr3_nt: TGTGCCAGCAGTAGCGGGGGGGCCTACAATGAGCAGTTCTTC

v_call: TRBV30
d_call: -
j_call: TRBJ1-3
clone_size: -
cdr3_aa: CAWSDERAGNTIYF
cdr3_nt: TGTGCCTGGAGCGACGAGCGTGCTGGAAACACCATATATTTT

v_call: TRBV3-1/TRBV3-2
d_call: -
j_call: TRBJ1-3
clone_size: -
cdr3_aa: CASSPSNSGNTIYF
cdr3_nt: TGTGCCAGCAGTCCTAGCAACTCTGGAAACACCATATATTTT

v_call: TRBV2
d_call: -
j_call: TRBJ1-5
clone_size: once
cdr3_aa: CASSGGLGQPQHF
cdr3_nt: TGTGCCAGCAGTGGGGGGCTCGGTCAGCCCCAGCATTTT

v_call: TRBV11-2
d_call: -
j_call: TRBJ2-1
clone_size: -
cdr3_aa: CASSPIVGPYNEQFF
cdr3_nt: TGTGCCAGCAGCCCTATAGTGGGCCCCTACAATGAGCAGTTCTTC

v_call: TRBV4-1
d_call: -
j_call: TRBJ1-4
clone_size: -
cdr3_aa: CASSQDWQIEKLFF
cdr3_nt: TGCGCCAGCAGCCAAGACTGGCAGATTGAAAAACTGTTTTTT

v_call: TRBV7-8
d_call: -
j_call: TRBJ2-5
clone_size: once
cdr3_aa: CASSWGPRGETQYF
cdr3_nt: TGTGCCAGCAGTTGGGGACCCCGGGGGGAGACCCAGTACTTC

v_call: TRBV2
d_call: TRBD2
j_call: TRBJ2-1
clone_size: -
cdr3_aa: CASRPVAGGYNEQFF
cdr3_nt: TGTGCCAGCAGGCCCGTAGCGGGGGGCTACAATGAGCAGTTCTTC

v_call: TRBV4-2
d_call: -
j_call: TRBJ1-3
clone_size: once
cdr3_aa: CASSQVGGAGNTIYF
cdr3_nt: TGTGCCAGCAGCCAAGTAGGAGGGGCTGGAAACACCATATATTTT